Sequencing of this T cell receptor (beta chain) was carried out in a study of cytomegalovirus exposure and HLA in healthy donors. Study-wide results and caveats: In an earlier analysis, most TCR beta V segments were productive about 90% or about 30% of the time. Presence/absence analyses took donor sequencing depth as roughly uniform. The study labeled fewer than 200 TCR beta chains cytomegalovirus-associated.

PCR amplification relied on 60 Vbeta primers (plus 13 Jbeta primers). The method was immunoSEQ multiplex PCR; TCRdb's version includes in-frame clones alone and lacks a portion of them. The sample contains 95,000 to 150,000 clones, 75% to 90% of which appear only once. The germline V gene encodes CDR1 SGHDN and CDR2 FVKESK. The ends were cut back, 5 bases at V and 1 base at J, with 12 bases in the middle. The CDR3 runs 14 residues. In regard to this clone: What it binds is unknown.

Sequenced input: PBMCs. The chain couples TRBV14 to TRBJ2-7; tentatively, D is TRBD1 (6 bases). This TCR came from a man between 18 and 35 years old in good health and CMV-seropositive. The CDR3 sequence is CASSFQTGSYEQYF. Written as DNA, the CDR3 is TGTGCCAGCAGCTTCCAGACAGGTTCCTACGAGCAGTACTTC.